The present TCR beta chain was sequenced within a study of T cells after yellow fever vaccination. Study findings and constraints: Researchers noted that a small share of clonotypes showed up in both CD4 and CD8 compartments. Abundant clonotypes from the bulk population could get into FACS-sorted repertoires as contaminants.

Generation of TCR cDNA used 5'RACE template switching (which added a universal primer site and UMIs). TCRdb re-derived calls from the 5' RACE reads in MiXCR, one entry per CDR3 protein. The top ten hold 0.5% to 0.65% of the sample, which has about 140,000 distinct CDR3 sequences, approximately 6.6% seen once. This clonotype was detected ten times or more. The antigen remains unidentified. The sequencing used CD4+ T cells sorted from PBMCs, collected 10 days after the yellow fever booster vaccination. This sequence originates from a man aged 25 to 40 who received the YFV17D yellow fever vaccine.

The CDR3 DNA reads as TGTGCCAGCAGGAAGATTAATGAAAAACTGTTTTTT. Its protein is CASRKINEKLFF. This chain links TRBV5-6 with TRBJ1-4; D gene uncertain. CDR1 is SGHDT and CDR2 is YYEEEE in the germline V gene. The CDR3 has 12 amino acids. Trimming removed 5 bases from V and 4 bases from J, with 6 bases in between.